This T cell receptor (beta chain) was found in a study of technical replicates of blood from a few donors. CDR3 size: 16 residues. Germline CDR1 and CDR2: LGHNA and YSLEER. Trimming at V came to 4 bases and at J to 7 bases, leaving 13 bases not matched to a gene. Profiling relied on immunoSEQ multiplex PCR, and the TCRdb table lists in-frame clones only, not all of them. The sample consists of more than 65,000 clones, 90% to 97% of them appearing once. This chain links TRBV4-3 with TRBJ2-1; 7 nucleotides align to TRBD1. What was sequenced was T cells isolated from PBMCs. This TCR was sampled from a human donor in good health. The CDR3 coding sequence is TGCGCCAGCAGCCTCCAAAGGGGGCCCAAATCGAATGAGCAGTTCTTC. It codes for CASSLQRGPKSNEQFF.